The 21 T cell receptor beta chains below come from one sample, sequenced in a study of blood T cell repertoires in COVID-19. Using immunoSEQ multiplex PCR, the repertoire was profiled, and TCRdb retains in-frame clones only, with some absent. The table records 200,000 to 250,000 clones, 90% of them present only once. The sample taken for sequencing was PBMCs or T cells enriched from blood (not recorded which). The source is a man younger than 45 who had been exposed to COVID-19.

The V and J genes are TRBV10-3 and TRBJ2-2; D may be TRBD2 (6 bases). The length of the CDR3 is 14 residues. Trimming removed 11 bases from V and 5 bases from J, with 18 bases in between. The V gene's germline CDR1 is ENHRY and CDR2 SYGVKD. The CDR3 region is CASRLDGYTGELFF. The CDR3 region has the DNA TGTGCCTCCCGACTAGATGGTTATACCGGGGAGCTGTTTTTT.

The V and J genes are TRBV5-1 and TRBJ2-1; D is ambiguous. Germline CDR1 SGHRS, CDR2 YFSETQ. V gave up 2 bases and J gave up 8 bases, with 11 bases separating them. The CDR3 consists of 13 residues. DNA for the CDR3: TGCGCCAGCAGCTTTGGAAGCGTCGATGAGCAGTTCTTC. Translating it yields CASSFGSVDEQFF. The full variable domain, rest sourced from reference TRBV5-1 and TRBJ2-1, is KAGVTQTPRYLIKTRGQQVTLSCSPISGHRSVSWYQQTPGQGLQFLFEYFSETQRNKGNFPGRFSGRQFSNSRSEMNVSTLELGDSALYLCASSFGSVDEQFFGPGTRLTVL.

CDR3: CASSSAGQPQHF. In nucleotides, the CDR3 is TGTGCCAGCAGCTCTGCGGGTCAGCCCCAGCATTTT. This chain uses TRBV5-4 with TRBJ1-5, with D hard to call. Germline-derived CDR1 and CDR2 are SGHNT and YYREEE (reference sequence). V was trimmed by 3 bases and J by 6 bases, leaving 7 bases between them. The CDR3 covers 12 residues. Together with reference TRBV5-4 and TRBJ1-5, the CDR3 gives the full variable domain: ETGVTQSPTHLIKTRGQQVTLRCSSQSGHNTVSWYQQALGQGPQFIFQYYREEENGRGNFPPRFSGLQFPNYSSELNVNALELDDSALYLCASSSAGQPQHFGDGTRLSIL.

The V and J genes are TRBV6-5 and TRBJ1-5; no reliable D call. Germline assignment: CDR1 MNHEY and CDR2 SVGAGI. The CDR3 spans 13 residues. Between the trimmed V and J ends, which lost 7 bases and 2 bases, there was a span of 9 bases. Here the CDR3 reads CASIRQGNQPQHF. The CDR3 bases are TGTGCCAGCATCCGGCAGGGCAATCAGCCCCAGCATTTT.

The chain combines TRBV4-2 with TRBJ1-3; a weak D match, TRBD1 (6 bases). V dropped 2 bases and J dropped 0 bases, with 11 bases sitting between them. This CDR3 has 16 residues. Germline values: CDR1 LGHNA, CDR2 YNFKEQ. The CDR3 region is CASSQSPTGSGNTIYF. The CDR3 coding sequence is TGTGCCAGCAGCCAATCCCCGACAGGCTCTGGAAACACCATATATTTT.

The V gene is TRBV3-1 (or the pseudogene TRBV3-2), the J gene TRBJ2-1; no reliable D call. Germline CDR1 is LGHDT and CDR2 is YNNKEL (reference sequence). This CDR3 contains 13 residues. The V gene lost 2 bases and the J gene lost 5 bases, with 7 bases spanning the gap. The DNA of the CDR3 is TGTGCCAGCAGCCAACTAGAACACAATGAGCAGTTCTTC. This translates into CASSQLEHNEQFF.

The V gene is TRBV11-2, the J gene TRBJ2-2; D unclear. Germline CDR1 is SGHAT and CDR2 is FQNNGV. The V gene lost 8 bases and the J gene lost 4 bases, with 8 bases spanning the gap. The CDR3 spans 12 residues. CDR3 nucleotide sequence: TGTGCCAGCGAACAGTTCACCGGGGAGCTGTTTTTT. This translates into CASEQFTGELFF.

The chain couples TRBV3-1 (or the pseudogene TRBV3-2) to TRBJ1-2, with D possibly being TRBD1 (5 bases). This CDR3 region has 13 residues. CDR1 LGHDT and CDR2 YNNKEL come from the germline V gene (reference sequence). The ends were cut back, 2 bases at V and 6 bases at J, with 10 bases in the middle. The DNA for the CDR3 is TGTGCCAGCAGCCAAAAACAGGACCATGGCTACACCTTC. Protein product: CASSQKQDHGYTF.

The chain joins TRBV4-1 to TRBJ1-5; TRBD1 aligns across 7 bases. The ends lost 1 base at V and 0 bases at J; junction bases unmatched: 3. This CDR3 is 16 amino acids long. From germline, CDR1 is MGHRA and CDR2 YSYEKL. CDR3 DNA: TGCGCCAGCAGCCAAGGGACAGGAAATAGCAATCAGCCCCAGCATTTT. This translates into CASSQGTGNSNQPQHF.

CDR3 coding DNA: TGTGCCAGCAGTGACCACGGGGGGGAGCTTTCACCCCTCCACTTT. Translated: CASSDHGGELSPLHF. V usage is TRBV2 and J usage is TRBJ1-6, with TRBD1 as a possible D gene (5 bases). Trimming stripped 3 bases from V and 9 bases from J, with 15 bases between. Germline CDR1 reads SNHLY; CDR2 reads FYNNEI. There are 15 residues in the CDR3. Looking up the rest from reference TRBV2 and TRBJ1-6 gives the full variable domain: EPEVTQTPSHQVTQMGQEVILRCVPISNHLYFYWYRQILGQKVEFLVSFYNNEISEKSEIFDDQFSVERPDGSNFTLKIRSTKLEDSAMYFCASSDHGGELSPLHFGNGTRLTVT.

CDR3 residues: CASSLGSGNTIYF. CDR3 DNA: TGTGCCAGCAGCCTCGGCTCTGGAAACACCATATATTTT. This sequence joins TRBV25-1 and TRBJ1-3; D gene ambiguous. V shed 6 bases and J shed 0 bases, with 6 bases lying between them. Germline CDR1 MGHDK, CDR2 SYGVNS. The CDR3 length is 13 residues.

A single count supports this clone. The V call is TRBV5-6, the J call TRBJ1-2; D call uncertain. Germline V CDR1 and CDR2: SGHDT, YYEEEE. CDR3 length equals 13 residues. Trimming took off 0 bases at V and 6 bases at J, with 9 bases between the two ends. DNA for the CDR3: TGTGCCAGCAGCTTGGCCGAGGGTCATGGCTACACCTTC. This translates into CASSLAEGHGYTF.

V gene TRBV2 combines with J gene TRBJ1-1, with TRBD1 matching 12 bases. Trimming took 6 bases from V and 0 from J; bases not matched to a gene: 5. CDR3 length equals 16 residues. Germline V gene lookup returns CDR1 SNHLY and CDR2 FYNNEI. The CDR3 DNA sequence: TGTGCCAGCAGCGCTGGGACAGGGGGCCTGAACACTGAAGCTTTCTTT. Its protein is CASSAGTGGLNTEAFF. The full variable domain, with the rest looked up from reference TRBV2 and TRBJ1-1, is EPEVTQTPSHQVTQMGQEVILRCVPISNHLYFYWYRQILGQKVEFLVSFYNNEISEKSEIFDDQFSVERPDGSNFTLKIRSTKLEDSAMYFCASSAGTGGLNTEAFFGQGTRLTVV.

In nucleotides, the CDR3 is TGTGCCAGCAGCTTAGCGCAGGGCCGCGGGAGCACCGGGGAGCTGTTTTTT. Protein product: CASSLAQGRGSTGELFF. The chain combines TRBV7-9 with TRBJ2-2, with TRBD2 matching 7 bases. Germline values: CDR1 SEHNR, CDR2 FQNEAQ (reference sequence). The CDR3 loop spans 17 amino acids. J gave up 4 bases and V 0 bases, and 8 bases lay outside the gene matches.

This clone has a single count. The chain couples TRBV18 to TRBJ2-5, with D tentatively TRBD1 (7 bases). Trimming removed 6 bases from V and 2 bases from J, with 16 bases in between. In germline, CDR1 is KGHSH, CDR2 LQKENI. This CDR3 region has 15 residues. The CDR3 region is CASSRQTGRQETQYF. CDR3 in DNA: TGTGCCAGCTCCCGTCAGACAGGGAGGCAAGAGACCCAGTACTTC.

The chain is built from TRBV10-1 and TRBJ2-7, with 12 bases fitting TRBD2. This CDR3 contains 15 residues. Germline V gives CDR1 WNHNN, CDR2 SYGVQD (reference sequence). Germline trimming cut 7 bases from V and 3 bases from J; bases unmatched to any gene: 7. Here the CDR3 reads CASTPGLAGVYEQYF. CDR3 nucleotide sequence: TGCGCCAGCACTCCGGGACTAGCGGGTGTCTACGAGCAGTACTTC.

This clone has just one count. The CDR3 protein is CASSQAGGRDSAGANVLTF. CDR3 nucleotides: TGCGCCAGCAGCCAAGCTGGTGGCCGGGACAGTGCTGGGGCCAACGTCCTGACTTTC. V and J are TRBV4-3 and TRBJ2-6; 7 bases map to TRBD1. The CDR3 contains 19 residues. The germline gives CDR1 LGHNA, CDR2 YSLEER. V lost 1 base to trimming and J lost 2 bases; unmatched junction nucleotides: 11.

This chain links TRBV5-1 with TRBJ1-2; TRBD1 is a possible D gene (5 bases). Trimming stripped 0 bases from V and 5 bases from J, with 20 bases between. The length of the CDR3 is 17 residues. Germline V gives CDR1 SGHRS, CDR2 YFSETQ. CDR3 nucleotides: TGCGCCAGCAGCTTGGAAATCCCAGAAGGGGCCAGATATGGCTACACCTTC. Its translation is CASSLEIPEGARYGYTF.

This clone was detected only a few times. The chain joins TRBV27 to TRBJ2-7; TRBD2 matches at 8 bases. CDR3 length equals 15 residues. Trimming cost V 7 bases and J 1 base; bases outside gene matches: 9. Germline-derived CDR1 and CDR2 are MNHEY and SMNVEV (reference sequence). The CDR3 DNA sequence: TGTGCCAGCAAGCTTGGCGGGGGGTCATCCTACGAGCAGTACTTC. Its protein is CASKLGGGSSYEQYF.

This rearrangement joins TRBV6-5 to TRBJ2-7, with 9 bases fitting TRBD1. The ends lost 4 bases at V and 2 bases at J; junction bases unmatched: 6. From germline, CDR1 is MNHEY and CDR2 SVGAGI. The CDR3 has 15 amino acids. In nucleotides, the CDR3 is TGTGCCAGCAGTTTACAGGGACAGGGTCCCTACGAGCAGTACTTC. Its translation: CASSLQGQGPYEQYF.

This clone was seen more than once but under ten times. V gene TRBV7-9 combines with J gene TRBJ1-1, with 11 bases identical to TRBD1. CDR3 length: 15 amino acids. The J segment lost 4 bases and the V segment lost 5 bases, leaving 6 bases of the junction unmatched. Germline CDR1 SEHNR, CDR2 FQNEAQ (reference sequence). The CDR3 region is CASSDTGTGGTEAFF. The DNA of the CDR3 is TGTGCCAGCAGCGATACCGGGACAGGGGGCACTGAAGCTTTCTTT.